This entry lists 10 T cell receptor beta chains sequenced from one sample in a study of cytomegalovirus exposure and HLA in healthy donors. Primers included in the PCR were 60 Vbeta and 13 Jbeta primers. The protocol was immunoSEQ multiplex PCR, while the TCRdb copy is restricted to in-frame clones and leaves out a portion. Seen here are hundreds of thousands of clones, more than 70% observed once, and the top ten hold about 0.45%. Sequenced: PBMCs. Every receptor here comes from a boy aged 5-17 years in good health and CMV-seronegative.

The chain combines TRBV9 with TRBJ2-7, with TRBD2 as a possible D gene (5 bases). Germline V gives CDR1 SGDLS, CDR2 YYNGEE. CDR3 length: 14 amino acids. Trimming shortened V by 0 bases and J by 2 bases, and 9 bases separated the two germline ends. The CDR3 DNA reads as TGTGCCAGCAGCGTAGGAGGGAGACCCTACGAGCAGTACTTC. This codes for CASSVGGRPYEQYF.

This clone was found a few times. The DNA for the CDR3 is TGTGCCATCACCCCCGGACGGGACAACAATGAGCAGTTCTTC. Amino acids: CAITPGRDNNEQFF. The rearrangement links TRBV10-3 to TRBJ2-1; TRBD1 might be the D (6 bases). V dropped 7 bases and J dropped 5 bases, with 15 bases sitting between them. CDR3 size: 14 residues. Germline loops: CDR1 ENHRY, CDR2 SYGVKD.

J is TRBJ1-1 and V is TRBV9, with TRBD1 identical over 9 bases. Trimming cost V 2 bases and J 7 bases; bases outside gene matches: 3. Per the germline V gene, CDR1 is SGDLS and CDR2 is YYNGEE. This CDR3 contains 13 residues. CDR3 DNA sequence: TGTGCCAGCAGCGTGGGGACAGGGAATGAAGCTTTCTTT. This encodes CASSVGTGNEAFF. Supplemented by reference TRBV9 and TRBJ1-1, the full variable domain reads DSGVTQTPKHLITATGQRVTLRCSPRSGDLSVYWYQQSLDQGLQFLIQYYNGEERAKGNILERFSAQQFPDLHSELNLSSLELGDSALYFCASSVGTGNEAFFGQGTRLTVV.

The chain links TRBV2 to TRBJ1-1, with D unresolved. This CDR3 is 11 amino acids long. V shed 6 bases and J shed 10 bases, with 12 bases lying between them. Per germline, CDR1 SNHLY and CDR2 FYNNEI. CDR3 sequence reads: CASRSGLGAFF. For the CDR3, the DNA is TGTGCCAGCAGGTCGGGTCTCGGAGCTTTCTTT.

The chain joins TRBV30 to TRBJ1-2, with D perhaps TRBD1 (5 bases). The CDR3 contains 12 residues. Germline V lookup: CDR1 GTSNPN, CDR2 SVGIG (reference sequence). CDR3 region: CASSTGHYGYTF. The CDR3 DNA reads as TGTGCTTCGTCCACAGGTCACTATGGCTACACCTTC. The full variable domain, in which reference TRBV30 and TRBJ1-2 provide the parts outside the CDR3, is SQTIHQWPATLVQPVGSPLSLECTVEGTSNPNLYWYRQAAGRGLQLLFYSVGIGQISSEVPQNLSASRPQDRQFILSSKKLLLSDSGFYLCASSTGHYGYTFGSGTRLTVV.

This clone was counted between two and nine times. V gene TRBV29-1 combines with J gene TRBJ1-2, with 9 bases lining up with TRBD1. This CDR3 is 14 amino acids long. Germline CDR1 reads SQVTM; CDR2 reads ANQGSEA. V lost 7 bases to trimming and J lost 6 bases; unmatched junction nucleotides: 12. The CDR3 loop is CSEQGAGMVDGYTF. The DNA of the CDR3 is TGCAGCGAACAGGGGGCCGGGATGGTTGATGGCTACACCTTC.

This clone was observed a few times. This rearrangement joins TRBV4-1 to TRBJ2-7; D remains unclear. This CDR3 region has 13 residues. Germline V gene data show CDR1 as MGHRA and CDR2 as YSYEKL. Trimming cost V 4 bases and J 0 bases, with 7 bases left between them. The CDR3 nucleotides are TGCGCCAGCAGCCGCCTGAGCTCCTACGAGCAGTACTTC. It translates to CASSRLSSYEQYF.

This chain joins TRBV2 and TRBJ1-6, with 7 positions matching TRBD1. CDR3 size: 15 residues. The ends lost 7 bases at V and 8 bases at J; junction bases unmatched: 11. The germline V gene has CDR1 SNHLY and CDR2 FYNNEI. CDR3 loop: CASTPNRGMDSPLHF. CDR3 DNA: TGTGCCAGCACTCCCAACAGGGGAATGGATTCACCCCTCCACTTT.

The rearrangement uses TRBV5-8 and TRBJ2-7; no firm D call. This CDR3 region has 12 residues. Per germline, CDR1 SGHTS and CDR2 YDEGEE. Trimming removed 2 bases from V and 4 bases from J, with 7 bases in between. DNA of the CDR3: TGTGCCAGCAGCTTTGGCGGATACGAGCAGTACTTC. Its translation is CASSFGGYEQYF. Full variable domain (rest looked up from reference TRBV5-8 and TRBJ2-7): EAGVTQSPTHLIKTRGQQATLRCSPISGHTSVYWYQQALGLGLQFLLWYDEGEERNRGNFPPRFSGRQFPNYSSELNVNALELEDSALYLCASSFGGYEQYFGPGTRLTVT.

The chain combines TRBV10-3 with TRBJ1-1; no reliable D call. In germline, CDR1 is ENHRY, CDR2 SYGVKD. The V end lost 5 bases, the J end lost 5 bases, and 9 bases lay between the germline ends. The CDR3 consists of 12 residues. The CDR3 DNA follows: TGTGCCATCAGTTACGCGGGGACTGAAGCTTTCTTT. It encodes CAISYAGTEAFF.